This T cell receptor beta chain emerged from a study of CD8+ T cells in alopecia areata. Study as a whole: Tofacitinib ran for 6 to 18 months before 6 months off drug.

From germline, CDR1 is SNHLY and CDR2 FYNNEI. V was shortened by 6 bases and J by 9 bases, with 21 bases between the two germline ends. The CDR3 sequence is 15 residues long. Lesional scalp punch biopsies and peripheral blood came from alopecia areata patients. Sorting of CD4+ and CD8+ T cells was performed on PBMCs. The sequencing template was cDNA reverse transcribed from extracted RNA. Assay used: immunoSEQ multiplex PCR; TCRdb lists only in-frame clones, some missing. The repertoire holds 100,000 to 150,000 clones, with approximately 53% as singletons. Broader study findings: Scalp lesions, especially in alopecia totalis/universalis, had higher clonality than normal scalp.

Note on this clone: Its antigen is unknown.

Specimen: CD4+ T cells sorted from blood, collected at week 0. This sequence originates from a human donor with alopecia areata. The V and J genes are TRBV2 and TRBJ2-1; D is unclear. The CDR3 sequence: CASSFMRPVSSEQFF. CDR3 bases: TGTGCCAGCAGCTTCATGCGGCCAGTATCAAGTGAGCAGTTCTTC.